This T cell receptor (beta chain) was recovered during a study of beta chain features in type 1 diabetes. General observations from the study: Shorter TCRB CDR3s, moderately but significantly so, marked every one of the four CD4+ subsets in Type 1 diabetes patients.

A remark on this clone: Its antigen is as yet unknown.

cDNA synthesis used the whole RNA isolate, giving expressed TCRB sequences. About 3.7 million reads on average were seen across naive, central memory and regulatory T cell samples. The repertoire was sequenced with immunoSEQ multiplex PCR; TCRdb's copy has only in-frame clones and lacks some. The repertoire has 300,000 to 350,000 clones, less than 15% of them found once; the top ten carry roughly 0.015%. The clonotype originates from a woman aged 18 to 35 with type 1 diabetes. Sequences were obtained from naive CD4+ T cells from blood.

CDR3 DNA sequence: TGTGCCAGTAGCCCGGGACAGGACTATGGCTACACCTTC. Translated, it gives CASSPGQDYGYTF. The chain has TRBV19 and TRBJ1-2; 8 nucleotides match TRBD1. V gave up 6 bases and J gave up 3 bases; unmatched junction bases: 3. In germline, CDR1 is LNHDA, CDR2 SQIVND (reference sequence). The CDR3 loop spans 13 amino acids.